The subject of this entry is one TCR beta chain. Its antigen is undetermined. The data were taken from a study of graft-versus-host responses after intestinal transplantation. Study details: Every recipient had anti-thymocyte globulin induction and around 3 years of tacrolimus plus steroids. Whole-study findings and limits: Some GvH clones appeared in ileal mucosa or blood before recipient bone marrow.

This table comes from immunoSEQ multiplex PCR, and its TCRdb copy is limited to in-frame clones, with some not included. The data contain roughly 80,000 clones, roughly 87% of them singletons. The receptor was derived from a human donor who was the organ donor for an intestinal transplant. This material consisted of unstimulated CD8+ T cells sorted from spleen or lymph node cells, taken before transplant.

The CDR3 DNA follows: TGCGCCAGCAGCCAAGAGTTAACAGGGGCCTACGAGCAGTACTTC. Translated: CASSQELTGAYEQYF. The gene calls are TRBV4-3 and TRBJ2-7; 7 nucleotides agree with TRBD1. This CDR3 has 15 amino acids. Germline lookup yields CDR1 LGHNA and CDR2 YSLEER. After removal of 0 bases from V and 2 bases from J, the junction contained 4 bases not matched to a gene.